The source of this T cell receptor (beta chain) is a study of molecular identifiers for immune sequencing clone quantification. Study-level findings and limits: Clones exceeding 20 RNA copies carried over 99% of effector molecules but under 1% of naive-cell molecules. Highly expanded clone sizes could be underestimated by identical TCR molecules that share a barcode.

CDR3 length: 13 residues. The trim removed 3 bases at V and 2 bases at J, leaving 4 bases unmatched. Germline-derived CDR1 and CDR2 are DFQATT and SNEGSKA (reference sequence). Each CDR3 protein is one row after TCRdb ran MiXCR on the PCR reads. Altogether approximately 500,000 distinct CDR3 sequences are present, under 30% being singletons, with the ten largest covering 0.7% to 0.9%. Remarks on this clonotype: Its antigen is not identified.

Sorted naive CD8 T cells were those defined as CD8+CD4-CCR7+CD45RA+. This TCR derives from a human donor in good health. Some libraries in this study had Jurkat cell RNA spiked in. Sequenced material: naive CD8+ T cells from blood, with Jurkat cell RNA spiked in. As for subset: FACS-sorted CD8+CD4-CCR7+CD45RA+ naive T cells. The chain joins TRBV20-1 to TRBJ2-7, with TRBD1 matching 7 bases. CDR3 bases: TGCAGTGCTAGCGAGGGACAGCCCTACGAGCAGTACTTC. This sequence encodes CSASEGQPYEQYF.